This entry is about one T cell receptor (beta chain). Its antigen remains unidentified. This CDR3 has 18 residues. Trimming left V 0 bases short and J 2 bases short, with 18 bases between. Germline V lookup: CDR1 LGHNA, CDR2 YNFKEQ. Using immunoSEQ multiplex PCR, the repertoire was profiled, and TCRdb retains in-frame clones only, with some absent. The sample lists around 140,000 clones; just under 95% were seen once. This record comes from a study of T cell responses to AZD1222 COVID-19 vaccine. The study's findings and limits: Most donors were white British, females outnumbered males, and clonal diversity was possibly underestimated. In all cases, repertoires were sampled only after the peak T cell response.

The receptor comes from an adult in good health. The chain employs TRBV4-2 and TRBJ2-3; possible D gene TRBD2, 5 bases. This material consisted of peripheral blood, taken on day 0 of AZD1222 vaccination. The CDR3 loop is CASSQEKLSDGNTDTQYF. The CDR3 DNA reads as TGTGCCAGCAGCCAAGAAAAGCTGTCCGACGGGAACACAGATACGCAGTATTTT.